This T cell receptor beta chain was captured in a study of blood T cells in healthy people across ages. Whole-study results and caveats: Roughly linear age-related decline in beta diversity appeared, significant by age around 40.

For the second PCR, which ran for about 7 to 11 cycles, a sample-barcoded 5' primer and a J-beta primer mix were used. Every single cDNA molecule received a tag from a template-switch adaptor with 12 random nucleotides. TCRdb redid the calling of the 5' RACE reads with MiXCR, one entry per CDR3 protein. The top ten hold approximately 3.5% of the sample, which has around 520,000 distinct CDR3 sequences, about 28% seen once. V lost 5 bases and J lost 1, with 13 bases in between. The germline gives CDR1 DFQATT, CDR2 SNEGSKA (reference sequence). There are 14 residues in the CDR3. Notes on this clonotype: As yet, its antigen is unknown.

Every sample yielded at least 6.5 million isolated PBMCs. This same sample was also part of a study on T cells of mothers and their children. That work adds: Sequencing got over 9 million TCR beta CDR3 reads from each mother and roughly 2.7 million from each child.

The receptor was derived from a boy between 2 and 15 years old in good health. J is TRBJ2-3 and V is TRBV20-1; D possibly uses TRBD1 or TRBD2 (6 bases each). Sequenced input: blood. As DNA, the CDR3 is TGCAGTGCTCCTCGGGGGCCCGGCACAGATACGCAGTATTTT. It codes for CSAPRGPGTDTQYF.